The present T cell receptor beta chain was sequenced within a study of Ad26.COV2.S vaccination and SARS-CoV-2 variants (dated by TCRdb to the early 2020s). About the full investigation: Vaccine-arm donors were drawn from COV1001, a multicentre, randomized, double-blind, placebo-controlled phase I-IIa trial of Ad26.COV2.S in healthy adults. Ad26.COV2.S was administered intramuscularly at 5 x 10^10 or 1 x 10^11 viral particles, either as a single shot or as two shots given 56 days apart. TCRbeta repertoire sequencing served as the tool for gauging how specific and how broad the SARS-CoV-2-reactive T cell receptors were following Ad26.COV2.S vaccination. A total of approximately 30 samples were included in the TCR-sequenced set, comprising roughly 19 Ad26.COV2.S vaccine recipients, 5 placebo recipients and 8 SARS-CoV-2 convalescent individuals. Trial participants were randomized into five groups of five: low-dose or high-dose Ad26.COV2.S given once or twice, or placebo on both occasions. Throughout the experiments and outcome assessment, investigators stayed blinded to trial group allocation. Overall results and qualifications from the work: The study was not powered for comparison of responses between vaccine doses or regimens. Ad26.COV2.S recipients had higher spike-specific TCR breadth than placebo recipients (P = 0.0014). Vaccine and placebo recipients had comparable non-spike TCR breadth, which fits with the vaccine containing only spike. After vaccination, spike-specific CD8+ and CD4+ T cell responses were reported to show substantial breadth. The authors noted that the TCR breadth and depth analyses may have underestimated total T cell responses.

Regarding this clone: No antigen is known for it. No base qualities exist here, and no much larger clone lies one base off it.

This specimen's treatment or condition label, interpreted: about 20 received Ad26.COV2.S at low or high dose, single or two shots; several received placebo; per-sample allocation not given. For vaccine and placebo recipients, repertoires were sequenced using samples collected on day 63 after the first injection. Between 29 July and 7 August 2020, Cohort 1b enrolled some 25 adults aged 18-55 years at one site in Boston, USA. As a vaccine, Ad26.COV2.S was a replication-incompetent adenovirus type 26 vector that expressed a prefusion-stabilized SARS-CoV-2 spike protein derived from the original Wuhan strain. From its cysteine to its phenylalanine, the CDR3 spans 15 amino acids. Just CDR3 DNA is preserved here, 45 bases in frame from base 1. The germline V gene sets CDR1 to MNHEY and CDR2 to SVGAGI. V gives up 2 bases and J gives up 4 bases, and the segment between their germline ends measures 14 bases.

The immunoSEQ Assay was used to sequence TCRbeta CDR3 regions. After extraction, genomic DNA underwent amplification by bias-controlled multiplex PCR, followed by high-throughput sequencing. In the authors' own workflow: To quantify the absolute abundance of every unique TCRbeta CDR3 region, sequences were collapsed and filtered. T cell fraction was estimated by normalizing TCRbeta template counts to usable DNA, with usable DNA measured through amplification of reference genes found in all nucleated cells. Repertoire TCRs were annotated as SARS-CoV-2-specific when V gene, CDR3 amino acid sequence and J gene were exactly matched to a known reactive TCR set. MIRA supplied the reference SARS-CoV-2 TCR set, which was filtered for enrichment in COVID-19-positive ImmuneCODE repertoires so that public or cross-reactive TCRs were removed. Drawing on the MIRA antigens, annotated TCRs were analysed further at the level of specific ORF or position within ORF. Breadth was defined as the number of annotated unique rearrangements divided by the total number of unique productive rearrangements, and depth was defined as the summed frequency of the annotated unique rearrangements. Two-sided Wilcoxon rank-sum tests were used to compare TCR breadth between groups. TCRdb took over this immuneACCESS table, retaining in-frame rearrangements with V and J assigned. Such tables are incomplete; in checked studies, under half of the missing clones stem from an unresolved V gene, and the remainder is unexplained. The V and J calls and the clone size are those of that table, but D and trimming were determined from the DNA. A total of around 340,000 clones appear in this sample, approximately 90% of them only once. The top ten clonotypes cover 6.4% of the sample.

The sequence joins TRBV6-5 to TRBJ1-1; the D region possibly corresponds to TRBD1 (5 bases align). The TCR comes from a person aged 18-60 years who received the Ad26.COV2.S COVID-19 vaccine or a placebo. Specimen: peripheral blood, collected in a trial of Ad26.COV2.S vaccine versus placebo. CDR3 sequence: CASSYGTGISTEAFF. The nucleotide sequence is given as TGTGCCAGCAGTTACGGGACCGGAATAAGCACTGAAGCTTTCTTT.